This is a list of T cell receptor beta chains from one sample in a study of shared clonotypes between healthy human individuals. Profiled with immunoSEQ multiplex PCR; TCRdb holds only in-frame clones, not every one. The profile shows 2 million to 3 million clones, over 85% of them singletons. The sequenced sample was naive CD4+ T cells from PBMCs. The receptor set was obtained from a man between 18 and 29 years old in good health. Some clones in this sample may be carry-over from other donors' samples. CDR3s include the opening cysteine and the closing phenylalanine or tryptophan. Fields, in order: D gene, clone size, J gene, V gene, CDR3 protein, CDR3 DNA. A D gene is named only where the DNA matches it firmly. The size field is filled for only some rows; it gives once, few, many or a size class.

d_gene: TRBD1; abundance: -; j_gene: TRBJ1-4; v_gene: TRBV28; CDR3aa: CASSPADRTLEKLFF; CDR3nt: TGTGCCAGCAGTCCCGCGGACAGGACACTGGAAAAACTGTTTTTT
d_gene: TRBD1; abundance: -; j_gene: TRBJ1-2; v_gene: TRBV2; CDR3aa: CATSTGKGYTF; CDR3nt: TGTGCCACCTCGACAGGGAAAGGCTACACCTTC
d_gene: TRBD2; abundance: once; j_gene: TRBJ2-1; v_gene: TRBV14; CDR3aa: CASSQWAGAPSGYNEQFF; CDR3nt: TGTGCCAGCAGCCAGTGGGCGGGAGCCCCGTCGGGCTACAATGAGCAGTTCTTC
d_gene: TRBD1; abundance: -; j_gene: TRBJ2-5; v_gene: TRBV5-1; CDR3aa: CASSLAVTGGWETQYF; CDR3nt: TGCGCCAGCAGCTTGGCAGTGACAGGGGGATGGGAGACCCAGTACTTC
d_gene: TRBD1; abundance: -; j_gene: TRBJ1-2; v_gene: TRBV28; CDR3aa: CASSRRTGTNYGYTF; CDR3nt: TGTGCCAGCAGTCGACGGACAGGGACTAACTATGGCTACACCTTC
d_gene: -; abundance: -; j_gene: TRBJ2-7; v_gene: TRBV7-3; CDR3aa: CASSLRAESSYEQYF; CDR3nt: TGTGCCAGCAGCTTAAGGGCGGAAAGCTCCTACGAGCAGTACTTC
d_gene: TRBD1; abundance: -; j_gene: TRBJ2-3; v_gene: TRBV7-2; CDR3aa: CASSLEQGDTQYF; CDR3nt: TGTGCCAGCAGCTTAGAACAGGGGGATACGCAGTATTTT
d_gene: TRBD2; abundance: -; j_gene: TRBJ2-3; v_gene: TRBV7-3; CDR3aa: CASSLGVAGATDTQYF; CDR3nt: TGTGCCAGCAGCTTAGGTGTAGCGGGGGCCACAGATACGCAGTATTTT
d_gene: -; abundance: -; j_gene: TRBJ2-3; v_gene: TRBV28; CDR3aa: CASSFDSLDTQYF; CDR3nt: TGTGCCAGCAGTTTTGACTCATTAGATACGCAGTATTTT
d_gene: -; abundance: -; j_gene: TRBJ2-7; v_gene: TRBV19; CDR3aa: CASSIELETYEQYF; CDR3nt: TGTGCCAGTAGTATAGAACTAGAGACCTACGAGCAGTACTTC
d_gene: -; abundance: -; j_gene: TRBJ1-5; v_gene: TRBV5-4; CDR3aa: CASSATREGQPQHF; CDR3nt: TGTGCCAGCAGCGCAACCAGGGAGGGTCAGCCCCAGCATTTT
d_gene: -; abundance: -; j_gene: TRBJ1-2; v_gene: TRBV20-1; CDR3aa: CSAPPALGYTF; CDR3nt: TGCAGTGCTCCCCCAGCCCTTGGCTACACCTTC
d_gene: TRBD2; abundance: -; j_gene: TRBJ2-7; v_gene: TRBV4-2; CDR3aa: CASSQDPIAGGEYEQYF; CDR3nt: TGTGCCAGCAGCCAAGATCCCATAGCGGGAGGGGAATACGAGCAGTACTTC
d_gene: -; abundance: -; j_gene: TRBJ2-7; v_gene: TRBV28; CDR3aa: CASSDETGIPIYEQYF; CDR3nt: TGTGCCAGCAGTGACGAAACAGGTATCCCCATTTACGAGCAGTACTTC
d_gene: TRBD2; abundance: -; j_gene: TRBJ2-1; v_gene: TRBV7-2; CDR3aa: CASSSSPRLAGPFYNEQFF; CDR3nt: TGTGCCAGCAGCTCCTCCCCCCGCTTAGCGGGACCATTCTACAATGAGCAGTTCTTC
d_gene: TRBD2; abundance: -; j_gene: TRBJ2-3; v_gene: TRBV9; CDR3aa: CASSVGLAGGRTDTQYF; CDR3nt: TGTGCCAGCAGCGTGGGACTAGCGGGAGGTCGCACAGATACGCAGTATTTT
d_gene: TRBD1; abundance: -; j_gene: TRBJ2-7; v_gene: TRBV27; CDR3aa: CASSSTGVRTYEQYF; CDR3nt: TGTGCCAGCAGTTCGACAGGGGTCCGAACCTACGAGCAGTACTTC
d_gene: -; abundance: -; j_gene: TRBJ2-5; v_gene: TRBV5-1; CDR3aa: CASSLALAAKETQYF; CDR3nt: TGCGCCAGCAGCTTGGCCTTAGCGGCTAAAGAGACCCAGTACTTC
d_gene: -; abundance: -; j_gene: TRBJ1-2; v_gene: TRBV6-1; CDR3aa: CASSDGPGVGNYGYTF; CDR3nt: TGTGCCAGCAGTGATGGGCCTGGGGTGGGTAACTATGGCTACACCTTC
d_gene: -; abundance: -; j_gene: TRBJ2-1; v_gene: TRBV11-3; CDR3aa: CASSSYRVGYNEQFF; CDR3nt: TGTGCCAGCAGCTCCTACAGGGTCGGGTACAATGAGCAGTTCTTC
d_gene: -; abundance: -; j_gene: TRBJ1-1; v_gene: TRBV10-1; CDR3aa: CASPPGGEIGTEAFF; CDR3nt: TGCGCCAGCCCACCTGGAGGGGAGATAGGTACTGAAGCTTTCTTT
d_gene: -; abundance: -; j_gene: TRBJ2-3; v_gene: TRBV7-9; CDR3aa: CASSFRAARLDTQYF; CDR3nt: TGTGCCAGCAGCTTTCGGGCGGCCCGCCTAGATACGCAGTATTTT
d_gene: -; abundance: -; j_gene: TRBJ2-3; v_gene: TRBV29-1; CDR3aa: CSVGVPSTDTQYF; CDR3nt: TGCAGCGTTGGTGTACCTAGCACAGATACGCAGTATTTT
d_gene: -; abundance: -; j_gene: TRBJ2-5; v_gene: TRBV9; CDR3aa: CASSTMEGARETQYF; CDR3nt: TGTGCCAGCAGCACGATGGAGGGGGCGAGGGAGACCCAGTACTTC
d_gene: -; abundance: -; j_gene: TRBJ1-4; v_gene: TRBV7-8; CDR3aa: CASSFPGGAEKLFF; CDR3nt: TGTGCCAGCAGCTTTCCCGGGGGGGCAGAAAAACTGTTTTTT
d_gene: -; abundance: -; j_gene: TRBJ2-5; v_gene: TRBV5-6; CDR3aa: CASSLWGTQYF; CDR3nt: TGTGCCAGCAGCTTGTGGGGGACCCAGTACTTC
d_gene: -; abundance: -; j_gene: TRBJ2-7; v_gene: TRBV30; CDR3aa: CAWRYNGRGTYEQYF; CDR3nt: TGTGCCTGGAGGTATAACGGCCGGGGGACCTACGAGCAGTACTTC
d_gene: TRBD2; abundance: -; j_gene: TRBJ2-3; v_gene: TRBV18; CDR3aa: CASSPPSGLAGGPDTQYF; CDR3nt: TGTGCCAGCTCACCACCCTCGGGACTAGCGGGAGGGCCAGATACGCAGTATTTT
d_gene: TRBD2; abundance: -; j_gene: TRBJ2-2; v_gene: TRBV7-9; CDR3aa: CASSRTKGSGRANTGELFF; CDR3nt: TGTGCCAGCAGCCGCACAAAAGGTAGCGGGAGGGCGAACACCGGGGAGCTGTTTTTT
d_gene: TRBD1; abundance: -; j_gene: TRBJ2-1; v_gene: TRBV27; CDR3aa: CASSLTIRQGSSYNEQFF; CDR3nt: TGTGCCAGCAGTCTGACCATTCGACAGGGGAGCTCCTACAATGAGCAGTTCTTC
d_gene: -; abundance: -; j_gene: TRBJ2-6; v_gene: TRBV19; CDR3aa: CASRRSGANVLTF; CDR3nt: TGTGCCAGTAGGCGGTCTGGGGCCAACGTCCTGACTTTC
d_gene: -; abundance: -; j_gene: TRBJ2-7; v_gene: TRBV2; CDR3aa: CASSEAVYEQYF; CDR3nt: TGTGCCAGCAGTGAAGCCGTCTACGAGCAGTACTTC
d_gene: TRBD1; abundance: -; j_gene: TRBJ1-2; v_gene: TRBV9; CDR3aa: CASSRDRNYGYTF; CDR3nt: TGTGCCAGCAGCCGGGACAGGAACTATGGCTACACCTTC
d_gene: -; abundance: -; j_gene: TRBJ2-1; v_gene: TRBV7-6; CDR3aa: CASSFGDFGYNEQFF; CDR3nt: TGTGCCAGCAGCTTTGGGGACTTCGGCTACAATGAGCAGTTCTTC
d_gene: -; abundance: once; j_gene: TRBJ2-6; v_gene: TRBV25-1; CDR3aa: CASSELAPGGRGANVLTF; CDR3nt: TGTGCCAGCAGTGAATTGGCCCCCGGGGGGCGGGGGGCCAACGTCCTGACTTTC
d_gene: -; abundance: once; j_gene: TRBJ1-1; v_gene: TRBV7-2; CDR3aa: CASRPRADTEAFF; CDR3nt: TGTGCCAGCAGGCCCAGGGCCGACACTGAAGCTTTCTTT
d_gene: -; abundance: -; j_gene: TRBJ1-2; v_gene: TRBV5-1; CDR3aa: CASSLYGGPNYGYTF; CDR3nt: TGCGCCAGCAGCTTGTATGGGGGGCCTAACTATGGCTACACCTTC
d_gene: -; abundance: -; j_gene: TRBJ2-7; v_gene: TRBV5-1; CDR3aa: CASSLTSKTGRSYEQYF; CDR3nt: TGCGCCAGCAGCTTGACCTCCAAGACAGGCCGTTCCTACGAGCAGTACTTC
d_gene: -; abundance: -; j_gene: TRBJ2-1; v_gene: TRBV7-3; CDR3aa: CASSLTSGSPAYNEQFF; CDR3nt: TGTGCCAGCAGCTTAACTAGCGGAAGCCCGGCCTACAATGAGCAGTTCTTC
d_gene: TRBD2; abundance: -; j_gene: TRBJ2-1; v_gene: TRBV28; CDR3aa: CASSLAFGGSAYNEQFF; CDR3nt: TGTGCCAGCAGTTTAGCGTTCGGCGGGAGCGCCTACAATGAGCAGTTCTTC
d_gene: -; abundance: -; j_gene: TRBJ1-5; v_gene: TRBV28; CDR3aa: CASSSAGHPNQPQHF; CDR3nt: TGTGCCAGCAGTAGCGCGGGACACCCCAATCAGCCCCAGCATTTT
d_gene: -; abundance: -; j_gene: TRBJ2-1; v_gene: TRBV18; CDR3aa: CASSPVLTSGSYNEQFF; CDR3nt: TGTGCCAGCTCACCGGTCCTTACCTCGGGATCCTACAATGAGCAGTTCTTC
d_gene: TRBD1; abundance: once; j_gene: TRBJ1-5; v_gene: TRBV28; CDR3aa: CASIATGAYSQPQHF; CDR3nt: TGTGCCAGCATCGCAACAGGGGCCTACTCTCAGCCCCAGCATTTT
d_gene: -; abundance: -; j_gene: TRBJ2-7; v_gene: TRBV10-3; CDR3aa: CAISAPSSGPYSYEQYF; CDR3nt: TGTGCCATCAGTGCGCCTTCGTCGGGCCCATATTCCTACGAGCAGTACTTC
d_gene: TRBD1; abundance: once; j_gene: TRBJ1-2; v_gene: TRBV28; CDR3aa: CASSPQTGSGVDGYTF; CDR3nt: TGTGCCAGCAGTCCTCAGACAGGGAGTGGGGTGGATGGCTACACCTTC
d_gene: -; abundance: -; j_gene: TRBJ2-1; v_gene: TRBV19; CDR3aa: CASSIRSYNEQFF; CDR3nt: TGTGCCAGTAGCATCCGCTCCTACAATGAGCAGTTCTTC
d_gene: -; abundance: -; j_gene: TRBJ2-7; v_gene: TRBV7-3; CDR3aa: CASSLYRQDRYEQYF; CDR3nt: TGTGCCAGCAGCTTATACCGACAGGACCGCTACGAGCAGTACTTC
d_gene: TRBD2; abundance: -; j_gene: TRBJ2-1; v_gene: TRBV4-3; CDR3aa: CASSQVASGRGAYNEQFF; CDR3nt: TGCGCCAGCAGCCAAGTGGCTAGCGGGAGAGGCGCCTACAATGAGCAGTTCTTC
d_gene: -; abundance: -; j_gene: TRBJ1-4; v_gene: TRBV19; CDR3aa: CASPLRGPAEEKLFF; CDR3nt: TGTGCCAGCCCCCTGAGGGGTCCCGCGGAGGAAAAACTGTTTTTT
d_gene: TRBD1; abundance: once; j_gene: TRBJ2-7; v_gene: TRBV7-9; CDR3aa: CASSLGQGDHEQYF; CDR3nt: TGTGCCAGCAGCTTGGGACAGGGGGACCACGAGCAGTACTTC